Listed below are T cell receptor beta chains from one sample, sequenced in a study of blood T cell repertoires in COVID-19. Using immunoSEQ multiplex PCR, the repertoire was profiled, and TCRdb retains in-frame clones only, with some absent. The sample comprises around 370,000 clones, 85% to 90% of which are singletons, and under 6.5% rests with the top ten. Material for sequencing was peripheral blood. These receptors were obtained from a woman aged 50 to 65 with COVID-19, enrolled during active disease. CDR3s include the opening cysteine and the closing phenylalanine or tryptophan. Each record gives: J gene, V gene, clone size, D gene, CDR3 protein, CDR3 DNA. D genes are given only for firm matches. Expanded clones are given a class, and other clones once, few, many or no size at all.

>TRBJ2-5|TRBV29-1|NA|NA
CSAKVQGRETQYF
TGCAGCGCCAAGGTTCAGGGGCGGGAGACCCAGTACTTC
>TRBJ1-1|TRBV19|few|TRBD1
CASRGQGNTEAFF
TGTGCCAGTAGGGGACAGGGGAACACTGAAGCTTTCTTT
>TRBJ1-1|TRBV20-1|NA|NA
CSARGGPEAFF
TGCAGTGCTAGGGGGGGGCCTGAAGCTTTCTTT
>TRBJ2-5|TRBV5-1|NA|TRBD1
CASSRTGQETQYF
TGCGCCAGCTCCCGGACAGGCCAAGAGACCCAGTACTTC
>TRBJ1-6|TRBV29-1|few|NA
CSVRQGNSPLHF
TGCAGCGTAAGGCAGGGGAATTCACCCCTCCACTTT
>TRBJ1-6|TRBV9|NA|TRBD1
CASSVVGSRDSRSPLHF
TGTGCCAGCAGCGTAGTTGGCAGCCGGGACAGCCGATCACCCCTCCACTTT
>TRBJ1-1|TRBV5-6|NA|TRBD1
CASSLADRGVTEAFF
TGTGCCAGCAGCTTGGCGGACAGGGGAGTGACTGAAGCTTTCTTT
>TRBJ2-7|TRBV5-1|NA|NA
CASSSQNYEQYF
TGCGCCAGCAGCTCCCAGAACTACGAGCAGTACTTC
>TRBJ1-3|TRBV7-2|NA|NA
CASSATGNTIYF
TGTGCCAGCAGCGCTACTGGAAACACCATATATTTT
>TRBJ2-5|TRBV11-2|once|TRBD2
CASSSLLAGVQETQYF
TGTGCCAGCAGCTCCTTACTAGCGGGGGTTCAAGAGACCCAGTACTTC
>TRBJ1-1|TRBV19|NA|NA
CASSQTPRGGENTEAFF
TGTGCCAGTAGCCAAACTCCTCGGGGCGGGGAGAACACTGAAGCTTTCTTT
>TRBJ2-1|TRBV25-1|NA|TRBD2
CASGGLADPYNEQFF
TGTGCCAGCGGGGGACTAGCGGATCCCTACAATGAGCAGTTCTTC
>TRBJ1-1|TRBV3-1/TRBV3-2|NA|NA
CASSPWARGNTEAFF
TGTGCCAGCAGCCCCTGGGCCAGGGGGAACACTGAAGCTTTCTTT
>TRBJ2-3|TRBV18|NA|TRBD2
CASSPLAGILADTQYF
TGTGCCAGCTCACCTCTAGCGGGAATTCTCGCAGATACGCAGTATTTT
>TRBJ2-3|TRBV4-3|once|TRBD2
CASSPVGLAGTDTQYF
TGCGCCAGCAGCCCAGTAGGACTAGCTGGCACAGATACGCAGTATTTT
>TRBJ1-3|TRBV30|NA|NA
CAWSAGTTGNTIYF
TGTGCCTGGAGTGCCGGGACAACTGGAAACACCATATATTTT
>TRBJ2-3|TRBV27|NA|NA
CASTVGGTDTQYF
TGTGCCAGCACGGTAGGGGGCACAGATACGCAGTATTTT
>TRBJ1-5|TRBV2|NA|NA
CASRAGSLSNQPQHF
TGTGCCAGCAGAGCCGGGTCCCTCAGCAATCAGCCCCAGCATTTT
>TRBJ1-2|TRBV7-9|NA|TRBD1
CASSYPRGWLMDYGYTF
TGTGCCAGCAGTTATCCCAGGGGGTGGTTAATGGACTATGGCTACACCTTC
>TRBJ2-7|TRBV6-5|NA|NA
CASTEEEGRAYEQYF
TGTGCCAGCACCGAGGAGGAGGGCAGGGCCTACGAGCAGTACTTC
>TRBJ2-5|TRBV4-2|NA|TRBD1
CASSQGGTGKEAMETQYF
TGTGCCAGCAGCCAAGGCGGGACAGGGAAGGAGGCTATGGAGACCCAGTACTTC
>TRBJ2-3|TRBV24-1|NA|TRBD2
CATSRTSGNVDTQYF
TGTGCCACCAGTAGGACTAGCGGGAATGTGGATACGCAGTATTTT
>TRBJ2-1|TRBV7-8|NA|NA
CASSFRQNSYNEQFF
TGTGCCAGCAGCTTCAGACAGAACTCCTACAATGAGCAGTTCTTC
>TRBJ2-3|TRBV24-1|NA|NA
CATSDPRTAVTDTQYF
TGTGCCACCAGTGACCCCCGGACAGCCGTCACAGATACGCAGTATTTT
>TRBJ1-1|TRBV27|NA|NA
CASSLTHRESGTEAFF
TGTGCCAGCAGTTTAACCCACAGGGAGTCCGGCACTGAAGCTTTCTTT
>TRBJ1-5|TRBV18|NA|NA
CASSPRRDSNQPQHF
TGTGCCAGCTCACCACGCCGGGATAGCAATCAGCCCCAGCATTTT
>TRBJ2-1|TRBV13|NA|TRBD1
CASSLEFGVGQGDNEQFF
TGTGCCAGCAGCTTAGAGTTCGGGGTGGGACAGGGGGACAATGAGCAGTTCTTC
>TRBJ1-2|TRBV5-4|NA|TRBD1
CASSLGQGNYGYTF
TGTGCCAGCAGCCTGGGACAGGGGAACTATGGCTACACCTTC
>TRBJ2-5|TRBV4-2|NA|TRBD1
CASSQKRPGQGGETQYF
TGTGCCAGCAGCCAGAAGCGACCGGGACAGGGGGGCGAGACCCAGTACTTC
>TRBJ1-1|TRBV7-3|once|NA
CASSPGLMNTEAFF
TGTGCCAGCAGTCCGGGACTGATGAACACTGAAGCTTTCTTT
>TRBJ1-2|TRBV6-5|NA|NA
CASKQGWGLNDGYTF
TGTGCCAGCAAACAGGGATGGGGTCTCAACGATGGCTACACCTTC
>TRBJ2-3|TRBV15|NA|NA
CATSSFTGQDTQYF
TGTGCCACCAGCTCATTTACGGGACAAGATACGCAGTATTTT
>TRBJ1-6|TRBV5-8|NA|TRBD1
CASSLTGGYNSPLHF
TGTGCCAGCAGCTTGACAGGGGGGTATAATTCACCCCTCCACTTT
>TRBJ1-3|TRBV5-1|NA|NA
CASRPRASNAGNTIYF
TGCGCCAGCAGACCAAGAGCGTCAAACGCTGGAAACACCATATATTTT
>TRBJ2-3|TRBV7-9|NA|TRBD2
CASSHGTSGRRADTQYF
TGTGCCAGCAGCCACGGGACTAGCGGGAGGAGGGCAGATACGCAGTATTTT
>TRBJ1-1|TRBV15|NA|NA
CATSGLGGFGWTFF
TGTGCCACCAGCGGATTAGGGGGTTTCGGTTGGACTTTCTTT
>TRBJ2-5|TRBV3-1/TRBV3-2|NA|NA
CASSQVQRTAQETQYF
TGTGCCAGCAGCCAAGTCCAGCGGACGGCACAAGAGACCCAGTACTTC
>TRBJ1-4|TRBV27|once|NA
CASSPYRAVDEKLFF
TGTGCCAGCAGTCCTTACAGGGCGGTGGACGAAAAACTGTTTTTT
>TRBJ2-7|TRBV7-6|NA|NA
CASSSHEQGYEQYF
TGTGCCAGCAGCTCCCATGAACAGGGCTACGAGCAGTACTTC
>TRBJ2-1|TRBV9|NA|TRBD2
CASSVRGTSGRDKYNEQFF
TGTGCCAGCAGCGTAAGGGGGACTAGCGGGAGGGACAAATACAATGAGCAGTTCTTC
>TRBJ2-1|TRBV5-4|NA|TRBD1
CASSLGGGSYNEQFF
TGTGCCAGCAGCTTGGGAGGGGGCAGTTACAATGAGCAGTTCTTC
>TRBJ1-1|TRBV19|NA|NA
CASNRREVLNTEAFF
TGTGCCAGTAACCGCAGGGAGGTGCTCAACACTGAAGCTTTCTTT
>TRBJ2-7|TRBV7-2|NA|TRBD2
CASSRGLVSYEQYF
TGTGCCAGCAGCCGTGGACTAGTTTCTTACGAGCAGTACTTC
>TRBJ2-1|TRBV19|NA|TRBD2
CASSGGRLAGGGDEQFF
TGTGCCAGTAGTGGGGGGCGACTAGCGGGTGGGGGCGATGAGCAGTTCTTC
>TRBJ2-4|TRBV5-4|NA|TRBD1
CASSAAGTGENIQYF
TGTGCCAGCAGCGCCGCCGGGACAGGGGAAAACATTCAGTACTTC
>TRBJ2-7|TRBV7-9|NA|TRBD1
CASSLAGTGGDEQYF
TGTGCCAGCAGCTTAGCCGGGACAGGGGGCGACGAGCAGTACTTC
>TRBJ2-7|TRBV5-4|NA|NA
CASSLEGALYEQYF
TGTGCCAGCAGCTTAGAAGGGGCTCTCTACGAGCAGTACTTC